This TCR beta chain came from a study of post-analysis software for immune sequencing data. Whole-study results and caveats: Five or six TRBV segments, TRBV5-6, TRBV5-1 and TRBV20-1 among them, were found more frequent in patients than controls.

Concerning this clonotype: Antigen specificity is unknown.

Incorporated into the TCR beta cDNA libraries were unique molecular identifiers, which served to reduce PCR and sequencing biases. TCRdb re-derived calls from the PCR reads in MiXCR, one entry per CDR3 protein. The sample has approximately 730,000 distinct CDR3 sequences; 25% to 30% are singletons. The J segment lost 1 base and the V segment lost 1 base, leaving 3 bases of the junction unmatched. CDR3 size: 15 residues. Per the germline V gene, CDR1 is SGHRS and CDR2 is YFSETQ. The rearrangement joins TRBV5-1 to TRBJ2-5; 8 nucleotides agree with TRBD2. Sequencing was carried out using blood. The receptor was isolated from a girl aged 10 to 17 with multiple sclerosis. CDR3 sequence: CASSLRGGFQETQYF. As DNA, the CDR3 is TGCGCCAGCAGCTTGCGGGGGGGATTCCAAGAGACCCAGTACTTC.